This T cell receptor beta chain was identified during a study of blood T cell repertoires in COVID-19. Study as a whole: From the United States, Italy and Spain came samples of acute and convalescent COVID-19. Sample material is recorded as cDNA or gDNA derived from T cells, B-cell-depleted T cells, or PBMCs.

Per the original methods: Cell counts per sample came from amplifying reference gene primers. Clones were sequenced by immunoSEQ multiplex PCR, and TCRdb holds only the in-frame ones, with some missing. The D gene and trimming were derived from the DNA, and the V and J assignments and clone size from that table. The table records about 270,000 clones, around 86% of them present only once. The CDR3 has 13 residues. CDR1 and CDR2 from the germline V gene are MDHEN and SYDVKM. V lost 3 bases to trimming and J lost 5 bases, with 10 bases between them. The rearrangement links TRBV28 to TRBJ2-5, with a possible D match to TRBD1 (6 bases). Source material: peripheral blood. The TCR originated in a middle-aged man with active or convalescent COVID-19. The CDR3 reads CASSFFRGETQYF. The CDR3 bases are TGTGCCAGCAGTTTTTTTAGGGGGGAGACCCAGTACTTC.